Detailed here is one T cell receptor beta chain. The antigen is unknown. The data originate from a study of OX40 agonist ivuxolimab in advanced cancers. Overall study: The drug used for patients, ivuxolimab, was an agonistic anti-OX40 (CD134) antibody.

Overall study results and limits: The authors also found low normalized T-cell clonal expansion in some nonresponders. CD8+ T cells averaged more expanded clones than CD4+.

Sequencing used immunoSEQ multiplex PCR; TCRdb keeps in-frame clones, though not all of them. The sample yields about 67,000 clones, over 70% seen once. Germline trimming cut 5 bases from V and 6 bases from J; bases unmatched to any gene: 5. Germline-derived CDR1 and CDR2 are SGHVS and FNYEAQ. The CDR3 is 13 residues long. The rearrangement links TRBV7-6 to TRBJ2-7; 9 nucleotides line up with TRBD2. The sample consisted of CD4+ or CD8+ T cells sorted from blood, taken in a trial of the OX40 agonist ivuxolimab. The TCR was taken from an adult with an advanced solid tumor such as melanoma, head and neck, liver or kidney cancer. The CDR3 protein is CASSLQRGVEQYF. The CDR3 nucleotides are TGTGCCAGCAGCCTTCAGCGGGGGGTCGAGCAGTACTTC.